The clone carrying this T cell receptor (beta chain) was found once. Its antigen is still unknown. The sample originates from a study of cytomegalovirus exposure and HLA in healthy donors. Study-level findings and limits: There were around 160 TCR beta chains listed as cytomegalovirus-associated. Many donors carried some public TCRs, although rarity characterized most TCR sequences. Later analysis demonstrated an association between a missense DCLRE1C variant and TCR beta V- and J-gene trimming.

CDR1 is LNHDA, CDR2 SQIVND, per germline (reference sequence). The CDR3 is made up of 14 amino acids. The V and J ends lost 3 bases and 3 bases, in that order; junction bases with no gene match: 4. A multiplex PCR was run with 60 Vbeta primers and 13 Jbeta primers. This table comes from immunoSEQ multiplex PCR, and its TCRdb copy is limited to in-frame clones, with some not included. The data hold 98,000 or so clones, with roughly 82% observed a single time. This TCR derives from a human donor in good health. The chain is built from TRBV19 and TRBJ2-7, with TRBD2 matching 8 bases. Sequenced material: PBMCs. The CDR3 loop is CASSISLAGYEQYF. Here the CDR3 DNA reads TGTGCCAGTAGTATTAGCCTAGCGGGCTACGAGCAGTACTTC.